The 11 T cell receptor beta chains listed next were all sequenced from one sample in a study of T cells after yellow fever vaccination. TCRdb redid the calling of the 5' RACE reads with MiXCR, one entry per CDR3 protein. The repertoire has hundreds of thousands of distinct CDR3 sequences, approximately 12% of them found once; the top ten carry 11% to 15%. Material: PBMCs, obtained on the day of the yellow fever booster vaccination. These receptors were taken from a young man who received the YFV17D yellow fever vaccine.

The chain has TRBV6-2 or TRBV6-3 and TRBJ1-5; D gene unclear. The V end was cut by 6 bases, the J end by 7 bases, with 10 bases between. The CDR3 length is 12 residues. Germline V CDR1 and CDR2: MNHEY, SVGEGT. The CDR3 spells CASSEMAQPQHF. The CDR3 bases are TGTGCCAGCAGCGAGATGGCCCAGCCCCAGCATTTT.

The sample holds a few counts of this clonotype. This chain uses TRBV4-3 with TRBJ2-3; TRBD1 agrees at 8 bases. Germline CDR1 is LGHNA and CDR2 is YSLEER. V lost 4 bases to trimming and J lost 6 bases; unmatched junction nucleotides: 18. This CDR3 region has 18 residues. In nucleotides, the CDR3 is TGCGCCAGCAGCCGGGGACAGGATGCGGGGAAATTGGTGGATACGCAGTATTTT. Translation gives CASSRGQDAGKLVDTQYF.

CDR3 nucleotide sequence: TGTGCCACCTTCAGGGGGCGAAGAGGCACTGAAGCTTTCTTT. Protein sequence: CATFRGRRGTEAFF. The chain combines TRBV6-1 with TRBJ1-1; 8 bases line up with TRBD1. This CDR3 contains 14 residues. Germline lookup yields CDR1 MNHNS and CDR2 SASEGT. V was clipped by 10 bases and J by 4 bases; unmatched bases: 11.

The chain joins TRBV30 to TRBJ2-2, with D perhaps TRBD1 (5 bases). V was pared by 1 base and J by 1 base, with 16 bases between. This CDR3 contains 17 residues. Germline CDR1 GTSNPN, CDR2 SVGIG (reference sequence). The CDR3 DNA is TGTGCCTGGAGTGAGGGGATTGGGCTAGTGAACACCGGGGAGCTGTTTTTT. Translating gives CAWSEGIGLVNTGELFF. The whole variable domain, remainder taken from reference TRBV30 and TRBJ2-2, is SQTIHQWPATLVQPVGSPLSLECTVEGTSNPNLYWYRQAAGRGLQLLFYSVGIGQISSEVPQNLSASRPQDRQFILSSKKLLLSDSGFYLCAWSEGIGLVNTGELFFGEGSRLTVL.

The chain recombines TRBV7-2 with TRBJ1-6; TRBD1 aligns across 8 bases. Trimming cost V 5 bases and J 9 bases; bases outside gene matches: 9. Germline lookup yields CDR1 SGHTA and CDR2 FQGNSA. The CDR3 runs to 15 residues. The CDR3 coding sequence is TGTGCCAGCAGCATCCTCAGGGGGCAGAGTTCACCCCTCCACTTT. Translation gives CASSILRGQSSPLHF.

In this sample, this clonotype turned up a few times. This chain uses TRBV6-2 or TRBV6-3 with TRBJ2-1; TRBD2 agrees at 13 bases. The CDR3 sequence is 16 residues long. Trimming removed 7 bases from V and 9 bases from J; junction bases left unmatched: 12. Germline assignment: CDR1 MNHEY and CDR2 SVGEGT. The CDR3: CASTPPGLAGYGEQFF. Here the CDR3 DNA reads TGTGCCAGCACCCCGCCGGGACTAGCGGGATACGGTGAGCAGTTCTTC.

This sequence joins TRBV11-2 and TRBJ2-4, with D uncertain. This CDR3 region has 15 residues. The V end was cut by 6 bases, the J end by 1 base, with 13 bases between. Germline CDR1 and CDR2: SGHAT and FQNNGV. Written as DNA, the CDR3 is TGTGCCAGCAGGCGACCGGGTTTGGCCAAAAACATTCAGTACTTC. This codes for CASRRPGLAKNIQYF.

This chain connects TRBV7-9 to TRBJ2-1; 7 nucleotides match TRBD1. Germline lookup yields CDR1 SEHNR and CDR2 FQNEAQ (reference sequence). This CDR3 is 15 amino acids long. V lost 2 bases to trimming and J lost 2 bases; unmatched junction nucleotides: 3. The CDR3 sequence: CASSLQGETYNEQFF. Written as DNA, the CDR3 is TGTGCCAGCAGCTTACAGGGGGAAACCTACAATGAGCAGTTCTTC.

The J gene is TRBJ2-2, the V gene TRBV6-2 or TRBV6-3, with D uncertain. CDR1 is MNHEY and CDR2 is SVGEGT in the germline V gene. Trimming took 6 bases from V and 4 from J, leaving 12 bases between them. CDR3 length: 14 residues. The CDR3 coding sequence is TGTGCCAGCAGCTTGGGCAGGCTCACCGGGGAGCTGTTTTTT. Translated: CASSLGRLTGELFF.

The CDR3 DNA reads TGCGCCAGCAGCTTTCCAGGGGGGACCCAGTACTTC. Its protein is CASSFPGGTQYF. V and J are TRBV5-1 and TRBJ2-5, with TRBD1 matching over 7 bases. Germline loops: CDR1 SGHRS, CDR2 YFSETQ. Trimming took 2 bases from V and 7 from J; bases not matched to a gene: 2. This CDR3 region has 12 residues.

This clonotype was detected a few times. The chain carries TRBV7-2 and TRBJ1-1, with a tentative D call TRBD1 (6 bases). Per the germline V gene, CDR1 is SGHTA and CDR2 is FQGNSA. The CDR3 contains 14 residues. V was shortened by 4 bases and J by 5 bases, with 14 bases between the two germline ends. The CDR3 here is CASSYSTGQTEAFF. CDR3 sequence (DNA): TGTGCCAGCAGCTACTCGACAGGTCAGACTGAAGCTTTCTTT. Together with reference TRBV7-2 and TRBJ1-1, the CDR3 gives the full variable domain: GAGVSQSPSNKVTEKGKDVELRCDPISGHTALYWYRQSLGQGLEFLIYFQGNSAPDKSGLPSDRFSAERTGGSVSTLTIQRTQQEDSAVYLCASSYSTGQTEAFFGQGTRLTVV.